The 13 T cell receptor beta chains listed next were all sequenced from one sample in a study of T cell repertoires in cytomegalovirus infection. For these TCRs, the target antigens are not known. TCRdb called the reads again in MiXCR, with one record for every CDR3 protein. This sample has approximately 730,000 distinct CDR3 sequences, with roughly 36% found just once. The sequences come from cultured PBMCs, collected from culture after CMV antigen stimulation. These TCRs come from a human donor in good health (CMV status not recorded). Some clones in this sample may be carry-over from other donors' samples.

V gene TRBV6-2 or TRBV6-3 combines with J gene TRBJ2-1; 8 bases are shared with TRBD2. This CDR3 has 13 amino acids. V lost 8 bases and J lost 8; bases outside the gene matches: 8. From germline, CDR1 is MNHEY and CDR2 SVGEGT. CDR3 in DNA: TGTGCCAGCGGCCAGCGGGAGTTCCATGAGCAGTTCTTC. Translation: CASGQREFHEQFF.

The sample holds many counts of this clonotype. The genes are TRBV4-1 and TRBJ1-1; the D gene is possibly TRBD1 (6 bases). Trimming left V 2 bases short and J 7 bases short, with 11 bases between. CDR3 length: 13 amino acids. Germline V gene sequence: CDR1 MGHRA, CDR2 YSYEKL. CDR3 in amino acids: CASSQPDRIEAFF. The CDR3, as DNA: TGCGCCAGCAGCCAACCCGACAGGATTGAAGCTTTCTTT.

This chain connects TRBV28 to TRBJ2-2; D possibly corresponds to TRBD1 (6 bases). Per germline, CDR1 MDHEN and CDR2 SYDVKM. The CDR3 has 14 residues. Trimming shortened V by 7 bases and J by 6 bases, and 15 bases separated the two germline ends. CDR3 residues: CASILRGSPGELFF. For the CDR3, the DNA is TGTGCCAGCATCTTGAGGGGGTCCCCCGGGGAGCTGTTTTTT.

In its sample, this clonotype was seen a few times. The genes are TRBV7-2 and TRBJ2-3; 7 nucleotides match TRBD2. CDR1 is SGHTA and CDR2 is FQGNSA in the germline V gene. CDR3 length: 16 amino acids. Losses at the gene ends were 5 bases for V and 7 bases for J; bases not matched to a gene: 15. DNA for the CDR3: TGTGCCAGCAGCCCGAGAGCGGGGACCACATCGAATACGCAGTATTTT. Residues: CASSPRAGTTSNTQYF.

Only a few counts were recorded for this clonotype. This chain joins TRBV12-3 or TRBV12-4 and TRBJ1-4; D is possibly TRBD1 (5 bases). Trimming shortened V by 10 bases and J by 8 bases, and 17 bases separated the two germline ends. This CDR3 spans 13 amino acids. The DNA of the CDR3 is TGTGCCACCAGAAGCACCAGGGACGAAAAACTGTTTTTT. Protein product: CATRSTRDEKLFF.

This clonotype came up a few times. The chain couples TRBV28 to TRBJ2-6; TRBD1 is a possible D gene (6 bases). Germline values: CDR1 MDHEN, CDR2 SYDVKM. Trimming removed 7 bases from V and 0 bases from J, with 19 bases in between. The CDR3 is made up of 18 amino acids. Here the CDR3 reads CASKGLSGVGSGANVLTF. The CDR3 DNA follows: TGTGCCAGCAAAGGTTTATCAGGGGTGGGCTCTGGGGCCAACGTCCTGACTTTC.

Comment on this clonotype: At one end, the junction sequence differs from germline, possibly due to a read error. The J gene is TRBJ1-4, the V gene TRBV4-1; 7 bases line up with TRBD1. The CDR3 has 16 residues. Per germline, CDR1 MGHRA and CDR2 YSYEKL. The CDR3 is CASSQTPGGANEKLFF. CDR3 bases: TGTGCCAGCAGCCAAACCCCAGGGGGTGCTAATGAAAAACTGTTTTTT.

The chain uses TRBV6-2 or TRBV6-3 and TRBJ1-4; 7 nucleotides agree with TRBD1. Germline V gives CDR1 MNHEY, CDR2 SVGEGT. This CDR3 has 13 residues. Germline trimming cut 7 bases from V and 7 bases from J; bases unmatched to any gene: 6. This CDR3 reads CASIRQGGEKLFF. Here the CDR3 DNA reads TGTGCCAGCATCCGACAGGGCGGTGAAAAACTGTTTTTT.

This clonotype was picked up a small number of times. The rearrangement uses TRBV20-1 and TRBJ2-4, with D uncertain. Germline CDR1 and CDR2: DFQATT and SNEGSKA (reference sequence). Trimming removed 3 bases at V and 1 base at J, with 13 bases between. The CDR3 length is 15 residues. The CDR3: CSASVQTRAKNIQYF. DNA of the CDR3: TGCAGTGCTAGCGTGCAGACGAGGGCCAAAAACATTCAGTACTTC.

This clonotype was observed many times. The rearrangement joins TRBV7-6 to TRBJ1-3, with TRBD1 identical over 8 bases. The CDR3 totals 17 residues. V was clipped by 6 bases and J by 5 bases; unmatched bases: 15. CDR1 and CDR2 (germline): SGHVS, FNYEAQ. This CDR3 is CASSSNPSGQGRNTIYF. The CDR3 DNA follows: TGTGCCAGCAGTTCTAATCCATCCGGACAGGGACGAAACACCATATATTTT.

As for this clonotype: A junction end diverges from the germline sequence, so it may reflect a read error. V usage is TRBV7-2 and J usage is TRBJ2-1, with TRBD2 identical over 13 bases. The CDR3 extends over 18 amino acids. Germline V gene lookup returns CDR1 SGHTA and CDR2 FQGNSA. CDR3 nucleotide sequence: TGTGCCAGCAGCCTAGCGGCGGGACTAGCGGGGCCCTACAATGAGCAGTTCTTC. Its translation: CASSLAAGLAGPYNEQFF.

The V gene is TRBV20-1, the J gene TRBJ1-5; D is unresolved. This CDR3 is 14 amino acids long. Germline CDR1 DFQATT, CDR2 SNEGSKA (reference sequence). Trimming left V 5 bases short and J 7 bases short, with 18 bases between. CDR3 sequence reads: CSAQSKRVGQPQHF. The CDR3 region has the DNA TGCAGTGCTCAAAGCAAAAGGGTCGGCCAGCCCCAGCATTTT.

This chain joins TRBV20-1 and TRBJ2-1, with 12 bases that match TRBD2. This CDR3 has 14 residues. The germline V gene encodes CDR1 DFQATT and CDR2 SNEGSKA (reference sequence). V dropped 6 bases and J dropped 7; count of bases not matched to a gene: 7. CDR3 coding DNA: TGCAGTGCCATTCCGGGACTAGCGGGTAATGAGCAGTTCTTC. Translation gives CSAIPGLAGNEQFF.